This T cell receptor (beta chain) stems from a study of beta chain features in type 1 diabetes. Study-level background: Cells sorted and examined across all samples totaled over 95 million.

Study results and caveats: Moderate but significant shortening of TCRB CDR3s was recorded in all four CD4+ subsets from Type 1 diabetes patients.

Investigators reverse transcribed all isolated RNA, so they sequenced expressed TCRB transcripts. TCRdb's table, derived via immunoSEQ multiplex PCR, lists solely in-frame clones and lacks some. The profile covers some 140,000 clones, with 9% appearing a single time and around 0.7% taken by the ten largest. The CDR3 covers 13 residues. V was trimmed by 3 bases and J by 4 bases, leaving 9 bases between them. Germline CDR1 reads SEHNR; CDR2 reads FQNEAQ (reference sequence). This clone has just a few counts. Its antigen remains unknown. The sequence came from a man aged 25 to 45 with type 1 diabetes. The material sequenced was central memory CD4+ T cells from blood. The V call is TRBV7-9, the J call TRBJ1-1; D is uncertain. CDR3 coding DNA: TGTGCCAGCAGCTTGTGGGAGGTCACTGAAGCTTTCTTT. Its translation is CASSLWEVTEAFF.